Below are 9 T cell receptor beta chains sequenced from a single sample in a study of PD-L1 blockade in urothelial cancer. The protocol was immunoSEQ multiplex PCR, while the TCRdb copy is restricted to in-frame clones and leaves out a portion. Here the sample spans roughly 350 clones, roughly 29% being singletons. The sample was tumor tissue, taken before atezolizumab (anti-PD-L1) treatment. The receptors come from a man between 50 and 59 years old with urothelial cancer.

This clone is large. This chain connects TRBV11-3 to TRBJ2-2, with D perhaps TRBD2 (5 bases). The CDR3 contains 17 residues. V gave up 5 bases and J gave up 5 bases, with 21 bases separating them. The V gene's germline CDR1 is SGHNT and CDR2 YENEEA. CDR3 loop: CASSPGLTTDSTGELFF. The DNA of the CDR3 is TGTGCCAGCAGCCCTGGACTGACAACTGATTCGACCGGGGAGCTGTTTTTT.

In this sample, this clone turned up a few times. J is TRBJ2-2 and V is TRBV6-8, with D maybe TRBD2 (5 bases). CDR3 length: 13 amino acids. Trimming stripped 10 bases from V and 7 bases from J, with 16 bases between. Germline V gives CDR1 MNHGY, CDR2 SAAAGT. The CDR3 DNA reads TGTGCCATCAACGAGCGGTACGGCGGGGAGCTGTTTTTT. Translating gives CAINERYGGELFF.

This clone is classed as medium-sized. The V gene is TRBV11-3, the J gene TRBJ1-2; D is perhaps TRBD1 (5 bases). This CDR3 is built from 14 residues. V lost 5 bases and J 4 bases, leaving 14 bases between the germline ends. Germline CDR1 reads SGHNT; CDR2 reads YENEEA. Here the CDR3 reads CASSHRTEAYGYTF. Written as DNA, the CDR3 is TGTGCCAGCAGCCACAGGACGGAGGCCTATGGCTACACCTTC.

By frequency in the sample, this clone is large. The V gene is TRBV11-3, the J gene TRBJ1-2; D remains ambiguous. V lost 5 bases to trimming and J lost 2 bases, with 15 bases between them. CDR3 length: 15 residues. Germline V gives CDR1 SGHNT, CDR2 YENEEA. CDR3 sequence: CASSRPATGNYGYTF. CDR3 DNA sequence: TGTGCCAGCAGCCGCCCCGCGACGGGAAACTATGGCTACACCTTC.

This clone has a handful of counts. The CDR3 coding sequence is TGTGCCAGCCGCCAAACGCGTCTAGGAGAGAGGAACACTGAAGCTTTCTTT. Translation gives CASRQTRLGERNTEAFF. The rearrangement uses TRBV6-8 and TRBJ1-1; D is unclear. The V gene's germline CDR1 is MNHGY and CDR2 SAAAGT. V was trimmed by 8 bases and J by 1 base, leaving 23 bases between them. This CDR3 comprises 17 residues.

This clone has a handful of counts. The rearrangement links TRBV6-8 to TRBJ1-3; a weak D match, TRBD1 (5 bases). Trimming removed 6 bases at V and 6 bases at J, with 15 bases between. Germline V gene lookup returns CDR1 MNHGY and CDR2 SAAAGT. CDR3 length equals 14 residues. The CDR3 DNA follows: TGTGCCAGCAGACGAACCGGGGGGGTAAACACCATATATTTT. This codes for CASRRTGGVNTIYF.

This clone was seen more than once but under ten times. The V gene is TRBV6-8, the J gene TRBJ1-5; 7 bases are a match to TRBD1. There are 14 residues in the CDR3. Germline CDR1 reads MNHGY; CDR2 reads SAAAGT. V trimming: 6 bases; J trimming: 7 bases; junction bases outside the gene matches: 9. The CDR3 loop reads CASSAGTVYQPQHF. CDR3 sequence (DNA): TGTGCCAGCAGCGCCGGGACAGTGTACCAGCCCCAGCATTTT.

Only a few counts were recorded for this clone. The chain recombines TRBV30 with TRBJ1-1; D uncertain. The CDR3 is 11 amino acids. The ends were cut back, 8 bases at V and 3 bases at J, with 10 bases in the middle. The V gene's germline CDR1 is GTSNPN and CDR2 SVGIG (reference sequence). CDR3 in amino acids: CAGVPYTEAFF. Here the CDR3 DNA reads TGTGCCGGGGTACCCTACACTGAAGCTTTCTTT. Variable domain in full (rest from reference TRBV30 and TRBJ1-1): SQTIHQWPATLVQPVGSPLSLECTVEGTSNPNLYWYRQAAGRGLQLLFYSVGIGQISSEVPQNLSASRPQDRQFILSSKKLLLSDSGFYLCAGVPYTEAFFGQGTRLTVV.

As regards this clone: Other DNA sequences in the sample encode the same CDR3. This chain connects TRBV19 to TRBJ1-1; D uncertain. V was clipped by 6 bases and J by 1 base, with 12 bases between them. CDR3 length: 14 amino acids. CDR1 and CDR2 from the germline V gene are LNHDA and SQIVND (reference sequence). DNA for the CDR3: TGTGCCAGTAGCCCCTTAGGAGCGAACACTGAAGCTTTCTTT. Amino acids: CASSPLGANTEAFF.